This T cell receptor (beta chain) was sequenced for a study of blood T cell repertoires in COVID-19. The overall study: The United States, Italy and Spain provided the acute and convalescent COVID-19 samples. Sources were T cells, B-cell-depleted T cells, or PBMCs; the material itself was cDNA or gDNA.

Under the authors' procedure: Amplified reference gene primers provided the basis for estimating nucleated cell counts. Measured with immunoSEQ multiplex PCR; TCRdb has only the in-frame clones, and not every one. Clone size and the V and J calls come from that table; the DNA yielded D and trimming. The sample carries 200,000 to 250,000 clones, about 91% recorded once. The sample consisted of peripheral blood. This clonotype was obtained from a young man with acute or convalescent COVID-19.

The CDR3 coding sequence is TGTGCCAGCAGCCCGGGACAGGGTGGTGACGAGCAGTACTTC. It translates to CASSPGQGGDEQYF. The chain recombines TRBV7-3 with TRBJ2-7; 9 bases fit TRBD1. The CDR3 totals 14 residues. V lost 5 bases and J lost 5; bases outside the gene matches: 7. Germline CDR1 reads SGHTA; CDR2 reads FQGTGA.